This section outlines one TCR beta chain sequence together with its context. V shed 5 bases, J shed 6 bases, and the junction held 6 bases outside the gene matches. Per germline, CDR1 MGHRA and CDR2 YSYEKL. This CDR3 has 14 amino acids. Data came from immunoSEQ multiplex PCR; TCRdb stores just in-frame clones and leaves some out. The sample comprises 25,000 to 40,000 clones, approximately 86% of which are singletons, and roughly 7.9% rests with the top ten. The data originate from a study of T cell changes during pregnancy in multiple sclerosis. The source was CD8+ T cells from peripheral blood mononuclear cells, collected before pregnancy. This chain joins TRBV4-1 and TRBJ2-2, with TRBD1 identical over 7 bases. This TCR came from a female donor with multiple sclerosis, enrolled in a pregnancy study. As DNA, the CDR3 is TGCGCCAGCAGCGGCAGGGGGTCGTCCGGGGAGCTGTTTTTT. It translates to CASSGRGSSGELFF.